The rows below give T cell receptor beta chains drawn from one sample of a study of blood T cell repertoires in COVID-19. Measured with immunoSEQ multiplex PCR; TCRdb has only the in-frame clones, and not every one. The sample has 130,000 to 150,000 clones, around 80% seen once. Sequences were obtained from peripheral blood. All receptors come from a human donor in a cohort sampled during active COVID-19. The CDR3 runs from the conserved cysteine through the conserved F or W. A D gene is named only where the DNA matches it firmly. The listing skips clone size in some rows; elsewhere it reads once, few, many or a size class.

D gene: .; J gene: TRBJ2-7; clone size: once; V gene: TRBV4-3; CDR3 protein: CASSQDRAGAYEQYF; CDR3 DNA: TGCGCCAGCAGCCAAGATCGCGCGGGGGCTTACGAGCAGTACTTC
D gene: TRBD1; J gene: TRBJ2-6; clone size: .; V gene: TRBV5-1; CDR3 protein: CASSLRTGSGANVLTF; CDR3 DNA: TGCGCCAGCAGCTTACGGACAGGGTCGGGGGCCAACGTCCTGACTTTC
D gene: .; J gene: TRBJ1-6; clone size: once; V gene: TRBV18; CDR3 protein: CASSPPQGYSPLHF; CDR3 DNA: TGTGCCAGCTCACCCCCGCAGGGGTATTCACCCCTCCACTTT
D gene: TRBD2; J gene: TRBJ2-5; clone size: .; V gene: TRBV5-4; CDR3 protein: CASSQQLAGAETQYF; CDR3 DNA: TGTGCCAGCAGCCAGCAACTAGCGGGTGCAGAGACCCAGTACTTC
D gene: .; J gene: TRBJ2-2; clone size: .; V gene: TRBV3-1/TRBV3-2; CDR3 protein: CASSPRNGLTSGELFF; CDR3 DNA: TGTGCCAGCAGCCCCCGAAACGGACTAACGTCCGGGGAGCTGTTTTTT
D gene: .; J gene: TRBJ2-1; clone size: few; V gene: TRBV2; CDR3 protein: CASSGESYNEQFF; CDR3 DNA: TGTGCCAGCAGTGGCGAGTCCTACAATGAGCAGTTCTTC
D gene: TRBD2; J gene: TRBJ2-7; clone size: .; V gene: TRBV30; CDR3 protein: CAWSVLGREGNEQYF; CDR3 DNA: TGTGCCTGGAGTGTACTAGGCAGGGAGGGGAACGAGCAGTACTTC
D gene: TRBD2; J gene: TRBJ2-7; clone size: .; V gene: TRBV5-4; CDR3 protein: CASSTGTSSYEQYF; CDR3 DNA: TGTGCCAGCTCCACCGGGACTAGCTCCTACGAGCAGTACTTC
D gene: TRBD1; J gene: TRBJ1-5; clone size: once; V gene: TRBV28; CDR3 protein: CASSLRGRGSSNQPQHF; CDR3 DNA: TGTGCCAGCAGTTTAAGAGGCAGGGGGTCTAGCAATCAGCCCCAGCATTTT
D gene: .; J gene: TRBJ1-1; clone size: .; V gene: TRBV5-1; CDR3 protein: CASSLELNTEAFF; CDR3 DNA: TGCGCCAGCAGCTTGGAGCTGAACACTGAAGCTTTCTTT
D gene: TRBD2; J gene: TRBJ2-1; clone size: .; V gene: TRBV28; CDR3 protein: CASSSSGLVDNEQFF; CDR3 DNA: TGTGCCAGCAGTTCATCGGGACTAGTTGACAATGAGCAGTTCTTC